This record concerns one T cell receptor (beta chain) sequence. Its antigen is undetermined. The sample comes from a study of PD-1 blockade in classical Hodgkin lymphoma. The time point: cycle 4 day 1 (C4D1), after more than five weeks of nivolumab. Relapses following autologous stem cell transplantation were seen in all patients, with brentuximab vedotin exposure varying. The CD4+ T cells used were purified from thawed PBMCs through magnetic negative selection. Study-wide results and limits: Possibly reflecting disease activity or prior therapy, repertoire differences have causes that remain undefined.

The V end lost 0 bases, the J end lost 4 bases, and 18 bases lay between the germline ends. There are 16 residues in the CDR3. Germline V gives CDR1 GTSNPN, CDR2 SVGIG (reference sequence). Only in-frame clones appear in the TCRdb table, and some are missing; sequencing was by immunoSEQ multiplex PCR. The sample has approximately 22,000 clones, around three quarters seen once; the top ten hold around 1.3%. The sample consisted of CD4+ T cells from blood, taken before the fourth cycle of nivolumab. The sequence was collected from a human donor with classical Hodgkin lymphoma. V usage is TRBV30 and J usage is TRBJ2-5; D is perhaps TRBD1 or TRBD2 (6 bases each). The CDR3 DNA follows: TGTGCCTGGAGTGTTTCATGGATGGGGGGCCGAGAGACCCAGTACTTC. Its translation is CAWSVSWMGGRETQYF.